Each of the 10 T cell receptor beta chains below was sequenced from the same sample in a study of shared clonotypes between healthy human individuals. Measured with immunoSEQ multiplex PCR; TCRdb has only the in-frame clones, and not every one. The sample contains under 1,100,000 clones, roughly 75% of which appear only once. Sequencing was done on a sample of memory CD4+ T cells sorted from blood. Subset of the sample: CD45RA-negative fraction. The receptors stem from a man younger than 35 in good health.

This clone appeared a single time. This chain uses TRBV28 with TRBJ1-4; D possibly corresponds to TRBD1 (5 bases). V was clipped by 5 bases and J by 8 bases, with 18 bases between them. The germline gives CDR1 MDHEN, CDR2 SYDVKM. The CDR3 length is 15 residues. CDR3 in DNA: TGTGCCAGCAGTCCCGCCGGGACGCAAGGAGAAAAACTGTTTTTT. Translation: CASSPAGTQGEKLFF.

This chain connects TRBV6-1 to TRBJ1-5; possibly TRBD1 for D (6 bases). The germline CDR1 and CDR2 sequences are MNHNS and SASEGT. V was shortened by 5 bases and J by 4 bases, with 15 bases between the two germline ends. The CDR3 is made up of 15 amino acids. The CDR3 sequence: CASSLTGTINQPQHF. CDR3 DNA sequence: TGTGCCAGCAGTCTAACCGGGACAATAAATCAGCCCCAGCATTTT.

J is TRBJ1-2 and V is TRBV15, with D possibly matching TRBD1 (5 bases). V gave up 2 bases and J gave up 5 bases, with 18 bases separating them. Germline CDR1 reads LNHNV; CDR2 reads YYDKDF (reference sequence). This CDR3 region has 16 residues. This CDR3 is CATSRPTTRGTYGYTF. The CDR3 region has the DNA TGTGCCACCAGCAGACCTACAACTAGGGGCACGTATGGCTACACCTTC.

CDR3 loop: CASSLGGALRTGELFF. CDR3 coding DNA: TGCGCCAGCAGCTTGGGAGGGGCCCTCAGGACCGGGGAGCTGTTTTTT. The chain joins TRBV5-1 to TRBJ2-2; perhaps D is TRBD1 or TRBD2 (5 bases each). Germline V gives CDR1 SGHRS, CDR2 YFSETQ. V was pared by 0 bases and J by 5 bases, with 14 bases between. The CDR3 is 16 residues long. Based on the CDR3 plus reference TRBV5-1 and TRBJ2-2, the full variable domain is KAGVTQTPRYLIKTRGQQVTLSCSPISGHRSVSWYQQTPGQGLQFLFEYFSETQRNKGNFPGRFSGRQFSNSRSEMNVSTLELGDSALYLCASSLGGALRTGELFFGEGSRLTVL.

CDR3 sequence reads: CASSSGLAYQYF. In nucleotides, the CDR3 is TGTGCCAGCAGTTCCGGGTTGGCGTATCAGTACTTC. This chain connects TRBV28 to TRBJ2-7; D is unclear. V was shortened by 4 bases and J by 10 bases, with 14 bases between the two germline ends. From germline, CDR1 is MDHEN and CDR2 SYDVKM. The CDR3 totals 12 residues.

This clone has ten or more counts. The chain has TRBV7-2 and TRBJ2-2; D gene uncertain. Per germline, CDR1 SGHTA and CDR2 FQGNSA. Deletions cut 5 bases from V and 5 bases from J, with 18 bases between. This CDR3 spans 16 amino acids. The CDR3 bases are TGTGCCAGCAGCACCGACTCATCAGGATTAACCGGGGAGCTGTTTTTT. Translating it yields CASSTDSSGLTGELFF.

This chain links TRBV10-1 with TRBJ2-5; TRBD2 matches at 14 bases. The CDR3 has 15 residues. V shed 8 bases, J shed 1 base, and the junction held 3 bases outside the gene matches. Germline values: CDR1 WNHNN, CDR2 SYGVQD (reference sequence). CDR3 sequence reads: CASSGTSGGQETQYF. Here the CDR3 DNA reads TGCGCCAGCTCCGGGACTAGCGGGGGCCAAGAGACCCAGTACTTC.

V and J are TRBV2 and TRBJ2-5; unclear D gene. V gave up 8 bases and J gave up 0 bases, with 16 bases separating them. The CDR3 runs 15 residues. Looked up from germline, CDR1 is SNHLY and CDR2 is FYNNEI. The CDR3 nucleotides are TGTGCCAGCCGCCGAGCAGGTCTTTACCAAGAGACCCAGTACTTC. Encoded protein: CASRRAGLYQETQYF.

This chain links TRBV25-1 with TRBJ2-4, with TRBD2 as a possible D gene (5 bases). Trimming took off 10 bases at V and 3 bases at J, with 19 bases between the two ends. Germline V gene data show CDR1 as MGHDK and CDR2 as SYGVNS. This CDR3 contains 15 residues. The CDR3 DNA reads as TGTGCCATCCCGCCGGGGAGATCAGGCAAAAACATTCAGTACTTC. Translating gives CAIPPGRSGKNIQYF.

This chain uses TRBV30 with TRBJ2-2; tentative D call: TRBD2 (6 bases). Germline loops: CDR1 GTSNPN, CDR2 SVGIG (reference sequence). The CDR3 length is 14 residues. V was cut by 6 bases and J by 1 base, with 12 bases left in between. In nucleotides, the CDR3 is TGTGCCTGCCATGCGGGATTGAACACCGGGGAGCTGTTTTTT. The encoded protein is CACHAGLNTGELFF. Full variable domain (missing parts from reference TRBV30 and TRBJ2-2): SQTIHQWPATLVQPVGSPLSLECTVEGTSNPNLYWYRQAAGRGLQLLFYSVGIGQISSEVPQNLSASRPQDRQFILSSKKLLLSDSGFYLCACHAGLNTGELFFGEGSRLTVL.